The sequence of this T cell receptor (beta chain) was determined in a study of control samples from healthy donors and cancer patients. As to this clone: Additional DNA sequences in this sample encode the identical CDR3.

Sequencing was performed with immunoSEQ multiplex PCR; in TCRdb, only in-frame clones are kept and a portion is missing. There are around 100,000 clones in the sample; 85% to 90% occur only once, and about 19% lies in the top ten. The sequencing sample was made of PBMCs. The TCR originated in a man aged 55 to 70 with lung cancer.

The CDR3 coding sequence is TGCGCCAGCAGCTTGGAAGGCAGCCGGAACACTGAAGCTTTCTTT. This translates into CASSLEGSRNTEAFF. The chain recombines TRBV5-1 with TRBJ1-1; D not certain. Germline V gene lookup returns CDR1 SGHRS and CDR2 YFSETQ. The CDR3 contains 15 residues. V shed 0 bases and J shed 1 base, with 10 bases lying between them.